The 5 T cell receptor beta chains below come from one sample, sequenced in a study of T cells expressing NK-cell markers. Reprocessing the 5' RACE reads, TCRdb reports a single entry for every CDR3 protein and omits DNA. The listing records approximately 170,000 distinct CDR3 sequences. The sequenced material came from blood T cells: a sorted CD56 or NKG2C T cell subset, CD4+ or CD8+ T cells, or bulk PBMC T cells (not recorded which). The receptors stem from a man aged 18 to 69 in good health.

The V call is TRBV6-1, the J call TRBJ2-1; TCRdb reports TRBD1, a call that lacks DNA to check it against. Germline CDR1 MNHNS, CDR2 SASEGT. The CDR3 is made up of 14 amino acids. The CDR3 sequence: CASSEGQENNEQFF.

The chain recombines TRBV11-1 with TRBJ2-3; TCRdb's assignment of TRBD2 cannot be checked, as there is no DNA. This CDR3 has 16 residues. Per the germline V gene, CDR1 is SGHAT and CDR2 is FQDESV (reference sequence). The CDR3 region is CASNIPSGGPTDTQYF. Full variable domain (rest looked up from reference TRBV11-1 and TRBJ2-3): EAEVAQSPRYKITEKSQAVAFWCDPISGHATLYWYRQILGQGPELLVQFQDESVVDDSQLPKDRFSAERLKGVDSTLKIQPAELGDSAMYLCASNIPSGGPTDTQYFGPGTRLTVL.

The chain couples TRBV2 to TRBJ2-5; TCRdb gives TRBD2 as the D gene, but with no DNA this cannot be confirmed. Germline V gene sequence: CDR1 SNHLY, CDR2 FYNNEI. This CDR3 comprises 17 residues. CDR3 protein: CASSATGTSGGVETQYF.

The chain is built from TRBV27 and TRBJ2-1; TCRdb names TRBD1, which stays unverified in the absence of DNA. The CDR3 length is 13 residues. Per the germline V gene, CDR1 is MNHEY and CDR2 is SMNVEV (reference sequence). The CDR3 loop reads CASSFGPDRVQFF.

This chain connects TRBV20-1 to TRBJ2-3; TCRdb designates TRBD2, a call that cannot be tested without DNA. The CDR3 is made up of 13 amino acids. Germline V gives CDR1 DFQATT, CDR2 SNEGSKA (reference sequence). CDR3: CSAGGLPTDTQYF.